A single T cell receptor (beta chain) is shown here with its context. Profiled with immunoSEQ multiplex PCR; TCRdb holds only in-frame clones, not every one. The sample carries approximately 220,000 clones, roughly 94% recorded once. The CDR3 sequence is 15 residues long. Looked up from germline, CDR1 is SEHNR and CDR2 is FQNEAQ (reference sequence). V was clipped by 4 bases and J by 2 bases; unmatched bases: 3. These data are taken from a study of control samples from healthy donors and cancer patients. Sequencing was done on a sample of blood. The chain links TRBV7-9 to TRBJ1-5, with 9 bases identical to TRBD1. The TCR was taken from a man aged 45 to 65 in good health. CDR3 DNA sequence: TGTGCCAGCAGCTCACAGGGGGCTGGCAATCAGCCCCAGCATTTT. Protein product: CASSSQGAGNQPQHF.